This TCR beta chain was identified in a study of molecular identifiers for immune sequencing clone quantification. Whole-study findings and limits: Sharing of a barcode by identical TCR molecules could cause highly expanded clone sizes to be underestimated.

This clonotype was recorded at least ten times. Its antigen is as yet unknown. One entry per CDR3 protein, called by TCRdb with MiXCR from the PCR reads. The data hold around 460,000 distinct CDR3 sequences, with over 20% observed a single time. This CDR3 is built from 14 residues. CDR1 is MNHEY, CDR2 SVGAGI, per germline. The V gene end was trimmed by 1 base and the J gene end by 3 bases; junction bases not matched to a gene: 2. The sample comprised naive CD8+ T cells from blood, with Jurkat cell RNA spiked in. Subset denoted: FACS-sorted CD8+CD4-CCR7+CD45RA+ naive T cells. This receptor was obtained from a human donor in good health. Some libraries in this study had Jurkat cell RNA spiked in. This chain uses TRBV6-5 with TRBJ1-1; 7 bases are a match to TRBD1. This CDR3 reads CASSYWQGDTEAFF. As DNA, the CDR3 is TGTGCCAGCAGTTACTGGCAGGGGGACACTGAAGCTTTCTTT.